This paragraph covers one T cell receptor (beta chain) sequence. Its specificity is unknown. Via the markers CD45RO/CCR7/CD25/CD127/CD95/CD27, stem cell-like memory, regulatory, central memory and naive CD4+ cells were sorted. This record comes from a study of beta chain features in type 1 diabetes. Germline CDR1 reads SGHTA; CDR2 reads FQGNSA. The CDR3 consists of 13 residues. V was clipped by 4 bases and J by 6 bases, with 13 bases between them. General observations from the study: For type 1 diabetes patients, VDJ junctions showed fewer insertions and more deletions. Shorter TCRB CDR3s, moderately but significantly so, were found in Type 1 diabetes patients in all four CD4+ subsets. Here, the possible influence of HLA type (on TCRB rearrangement) remained unresolved.

Since all of the isolated RNA was reverse transcribed, expressed TCRB transcripts were what got sequenced. Naive, central memory and regulatory T cell samples averaged roughly 3.5 million reads. Measured with immunoSEQ multiplex PCR; TCRdb has only the in-frame clones, and not every one. This repertoire shows 150,000 to 200,000 clones, roughly 59% found once; its top ten account for about 0.081%. The material sequenced was naive CD4+ T cells from blood. The sequence derives from a young man with type 1 diabetes. The chain joins TRBV7-2 to TRBJ2-7, with unresolved D. DNA of the CDR3: TGTGCCAGCAGCTCCCTCCGAGCGCGCGAGCAGTACTTC. Translating gives CASSSLRAREQYF. Based on the CDR3 plus reference TRBV7-2 and TRBJ2-7, the full variable domain is GAGVSQSPSNKVTEKGKDVELRCDPISGHTALYWYRQSLGQGLEFLIYFQGNSAPDKSGLPSDRFSAERTGGSVSTLTIQRTQQEDSAVYLCASSSLRAREQYFGPGTRLTVT.